This is a list of T cell receptor beta chains from one sample in a study of coeliac disease. Clones were read by immunoSEQ multiplex PCR, and TCRdb kept only the in-frame ones, dropping some. The sample includes a few thousand clones, 65% to 80% of them seen just once. The sample comprised lamina propria lymphocytes from the gut. The receptor source for this set is a young woman with active celiac disease. Each CDR3 is given with its conserved first and last residue. The D gene is left open where the match is weak. The size entry is marked missing in some rows and otherwise reads once, few, many or a size class.

TRBJ2-1 . TRBV6-6 . CASSSTRVAGQFF TGTGCCAGCAGTTCAACCCGGGTTGCTGGGCAGTTCTTC
TRBJ2-7 few TRBV28 TRBD2 CASSSSSGRHEQYF TGTGCCAGCAGTTCCTCCAGCGGGAGGCACGAGCAGTACTTC
TRBJ2-1 . TRBV5-1 . CASSLDLGTDEQFF TGCGCCAGCAGCTTGGATCTCGGTACGGATGAGCAGTTCTTC
TRBJ1-1 . TRBV20-1 . CSASFDEGGFF TGCAGTGCTAGCTTTGACGAGGGAGGATTCTTT
TRBJ2-7 . TRBV11-2 . CASSLVPGHPYEQYF TGTGCCAGCAGCTTAGTTCCGGGACACCCCTACGAGCAGTACTTC
TRBJ1-1 . TRBV10-2 . CASSESIGNTEAFF TGCGCCAGCAGTGAGTCGATCGGGAACACTGAAGCTTTCTTT
TRBJ2-4 few TRBV19 . CASSYGGDIQYF TGTGCCAGTAGTTACGGGGGAGACATTCAGTACTTC
TRBJ1-1 . TRBV2 . CASSVVRGEIGAFF TGTGCCAGCAGTGTAGTTCGGGGAGAGATTGGAGCTTTCTTT
TRBJ1-4 . TRBV7-9 . CASSLGGGWEKLFF TGTGCCAGCAGCTTAGGTGGGGGCTGGGAAAAACTGTTTTTT
TRBJ2-1 . TRBV5-4 TRBD1 CASSSRSDRTPNEQFF TGTGCCAGCAGCTCCCGATCGGACAGGACCCCCAATGAGCAGTTCTTC
TRBJ1-1 . TRBV6-5 TRBD1 CASRRGQGAEAFF TGTGCCAGCAGACGGGGACAGGGGGCTGAAGCTTTCTTT
TRBJ2-1 . TRBV7-8 . CASSYPLAPHEQFF TGTGCCAGCAGCTATCCACTAGCTCCCCATGAGCAGTTCTTC
TRBJ2-1 . TRBV19 . CASSITQVAGEQFF TGTGCCAGTAGTATTACGCAGGTAGCAGGGGAGCAGTTCTTC
TRBJ2-1 . TRBV20-1 . CSAFLYEQFF TGCAGTGCTTTTTTATATGAGCAGTTCTTC
TRBJ2-7 . TRBV6-6 . CASSYSQGTYEQYF TGTGCCAGCAGTTACTCCCAGGGAACCTACGAGCAGTACTTC
TRBJ2-7 . TRBV18 TRBD2 CASSPQGLAGSSYEQYF TGTGCCAGCTCACCACAGGGTCTAGCGGGTAGCTCCTACGAGCAGTACTTC
TRBJ1-1 . TRBV4-2 . CASSQDLGQGNTEAFF TGTGCCAGCAGCCAAGATCTGGGGCAGGGTAACACTGAAGCTTTCTTT
TRBJ2-1 . TRBV9 . CASSVSLNYNEQFF TGTGCCAGCAGCGTAAGCCTAAACTACAATGAGCAGTTCTTC
TRBJ2-7 . TRBV15 . CATSRKTGSYEQYF TGTGCCACCAGCAGAAAAACAGGGTCCTACGAGCAGTACTTC
TRBJ1-3 . TRBV4-2 TRBD1 CASRTGRGNTIYF TGTGCCAGCAGGACAGGGCGAGGAAACACCATATATTTT
TRBJ2-1 . TRBV5-4 TRBD2 CASSRGGGHNEQFF TGTGCCAGCAGCCGAGGCGGGGGGCACAATGAGCAGTTCTTC
TRBJ2-2 . TRBV14 TRBD2 CASSQVRGGSASNTGELFF TGTGCCAGCAGCCAAGTCCGTGGCGGGAGCGCTTCGAACACCGGGGAGCTGTTTTTT
TRBJ2-7 . TRBV28 TRBD1 CASSHTGTGISEQYF TGTGCCAGCAGTCATACCGGGACAGGGATCAGCGAGCAGTACTTC
TRBJ2-5 once TRBV5-6 TRBD1 CASGTTQGVTRETQYF TGTGCCAGCGGAACCACACAGGGGGTTACTAGAGAGACCCAGTACTTC
TRBJ2-1 . TRBV18 . CASSDSRRSNNEQFF TGTGCCAGCTCCGATTCTAGGAGATCTAACAATGAGCAGTTCTTC
TRBJ2-1 . TRBV7-6 . CASTWTHLGEQFF TGTGCCAGCACCTGGACTCATCTGGGTGAGCAGTTCTTC
TRBJ1-5 . TRBV5-1 . CASRLVNIPYSNQPQHF TGCGCCAGCAGATTGGTGAACATTCCATATAGCAATCAGCCCCAGCATTTT
TRBJ1-5 . TRBV4-3 . CASSQDLSYGFTQPQHF TGCGCCAGCAGCCAAGATCTTTCTTATGGCTTTACTCAGCCCCAGCATTTT
TRBJ2-2 . TRBV7-9 . CASSLGLFTGELFF TGTGCCAGCAGCCTGGGACTCTTCACCGGGGAGCTGTTTTTT
TRBJ2-3 once TRBV4-1 TRBD2 CASSQEPGGPDTQYF TGCGCCAGCAGCCAAGAACCGGGAGGGCCAGATACGCAGTATTTT
TRBJ2-2 . TRBV21-1 . CASSKDGSWSGELFF TGTGCCAGCAGCAAAGATGGTAGCTGGTCCGGGGAGCTGTTTTTT
TRBJ2-1 . TRBV11-2 TRBD2 CASSLGLAGLNEQFF TGTGCCAGCAGCCTAGGACTAGCGGGGCTCAATGAGCAGTTCTTC
TRBJ2-1 . TRBV11-2 . CASSLGDSYSSYNEQFF TGTGCCAGCAGCTTAGGAGACAGCTATAGCTCCTACAATGAGCAGTTCTTC
TRBJ2-4 . TRBV13 TRBD1 CASSLGTGAKNIQYF TGTGCCAGCAGCTTGGGGACAGGGGCCAAAAACATTCAGTACTTC
TRBJ2-3 . TRBV13 . CASSLGKEQTRTDTQYF TGTGCCAGCAGCTTAGGCAAAGAACAAACCCGCACAGATACGCAGTATTTT
TRBJ2-1 few TRBV7-9 TRBD2 CASSYPQAGGPSNEQFF TGTGCCAGCAGCTACCCTCAGGCGGGAGGGCCTAGCAATGAGCAGTTCTTC
TRBJ2-5 few TRBV29-1 TRBD2 CSVEAAGGAETQYF TGCAGCGTTGAAGCCGCGGGGGGCGCAGAGACCCAGTACTTC
TRBJ2-5 . TRBV7-3 . CASSSPTGGGETQYF TGTGCCAGCAGCTCGCCGACAGGTGGGGGAGAGACCCAGTACTTC
TRBJ2-1 few TRBV19 TRBD2 CASSPGLAGGFEQFF TGTGCCAGTAGTCCAGGACTAGCGGGGGGCTTTGAGCAGTTCTTC
TRBJ2-2 . TRBV4-1 TRBD1 CASSPGQGAGGELFF TGCGCCAGCAGCCCGGGACAGGGGGCTGGCGGGGAGCTGTTTTTT
TRBJ1-3 . TRBV5-6 . CASSLISAGNTIYF TGTGCCAGCAGCTTGATAAGTGCGGGAAACACCATATATTTT
TRBJ2-1 once TRBV19 . CASSIQRDKSNEQFF TGTGCCAGTAGTATCCAGCGGGACAAGAGCAATGAGCAGTTCTTC
TRBJ1-1 . TRBV7-9 . CASSGGLNTEAFF TGTGCCAGCAGTGGGGGCCTGAACACTGAAGCTTTCTTT
TRBJ2-1 few TRBV29-1 . CSVDWGVGPGEQFF TGCAGCGTTGACTGGGGGGTTGGTCCGGGTGAGCAGTTCTTC
TRBJ1-2 . TRBV7-9 . CASSFLIGDGYTF TGTGCCAGCAGCTTTCTTATCGGGGATGGCTACACCTTC
TRBJ2-5 . TRBV6-1 . CASRERGKETQYF TGTGCCAGCAGAGAGCGCGGAAAAGAGACCCAGTACTTC
TRBJ2-7 . TRBV5-1 TRBD2 CASSLAPSTSGTHEQYF TGCGCCAGCAGCTTGGCCCCTTCGACTAGCGGGACCCACGAGCAGTACTTC
TRBJ2-5 . TRBV11-2 TRBD2 CATENYGLAEETQYF TGTGCCACCGAGAACTACGGACTAGCGGAAGAGACCCAGTACTTC
TRBJ2-7 . TRBV30 TRBD1 CAWEGTGSYEQYF TGTGCCTGGGAAGGGACAGGGTCCTACGAGCAGTACTTC
TRBJ1-1 . TRBV25-1 . CASSTPNTEAFF TGTGCCAGCAGTACACCTAACACTGAAGCTTTCTTT
TRBJ1-1 . TRBV7-2 TRBD1 CASSWDREKAFF TGTGCCAGCAGTTGGGACAGGGAGAAAGCTTTCTTT
TRBJ2-2 . TRBV29-1 TRBD1 CSGGRQGAGELFF TGCAGCGGGGGGCGGCAGGGGGCCGGGGAGCTGTTTTTT
TRBJ1-5 . TRBV6-1 . CASSELTGQPQHF TGTGCCAGCAGTGAACTTACGGGGCAGCCCCAGCATTTT
TRBJ2-5 . TRBV5-4 TRBD2 CASSLVAGGTYETQYF TGTGCCAGCAGCTTAGTAGCGGGGGGTACATACGAGACCCAGTACTTC